This paragraph covers one TCR beta chain sequence. What it binds is unknown. The data were taken from a study of cytomegalovirus exposure and HLA in healthy donors. General observations from the study: According to a later analysis, donors in an Asian-associated ancestry cluster reportedly had fewer N-insertions than the roughly 630-donor mean. In a later analysis, 15,000 to 20,000 TCR beta sequences were associated with HLA alleles at 0.05 false discovery rate. Reportedly, TCR beta sequences accurately predicted HLA-A and HLA-B alleles in most subjects.

PCR was performed using 60 Vbeta and 13 Jbeta primers. Only in-frame clones appear in the TCRdb table, and some are missing; sequencing was by immunoSEQ multiplex PCR. The table lists approximately 110,000 clones, with approximately 2% in the top ten. The CDR3 has 14 amino acids. The germline V gene encodes CDR1 SGHTA and CDR2 FQGNSA. V was clipped by 4 bases and J by 2 bases; unmatched bases: 2. The clonotype comes from a man aged 35 to 55 in good health and CMV-seronegative. Specimen: PBMCs. This chain uses TRBV7-2 with TRBJ2-5, with 9 bases that match TRBD2. This CDR3 reads CASSSTSGQETQYF. DNA of the CDR3: TGTGCCAGCAGCTCGACTAGCGGACAAGAGACCCAGTACTTC.